This TCR beta chain came from a study of cytomegalovirus exposure and HLA in healthy donors (dated 2017 in TCRdb). Broadly, across the study: According to an earlier analysis of several hundred of the donors, about 179 million T cells yielded roughly 110 million unique TCR beta sequences and 276 Gb of sequence data. Besides the first cohort of 666 subjects, a separate validation cohort made up of over 100 different subjects was used. All discovery cohort repertoires had been generated using a single sequencing platform. Of the roughly 400 genotyped donors, 75% to 85% were placed in the genetic ancestry cluster associated with self-reported Caucasian donors. Genome-wide SNP genotypes for about 55% of the roughly 670 donors were used in a later genetic analysis, which treated that subset as a discovery cohort. The number of donors typed differed by locus, with roughly 620-640 for A, B, C, DRB1 and DQB1, roughly 520 for DQA1, approximately 580 for DPA1, and around 450 for DPB1. In a later analysis, previously published TCR beta repertoires from some 640 donors were re-analyzed and high-resolution HLA genotyping was added so that TCR occurrence patterns could be studied. About 280 gigabases of sequencing data and 70 million to 85 million unique TCR sequences were included in an early release covering over 600 HLA-typed donors. An earlier analysis of 587 of the donors used high-throughput TCR beta sequencing to judge whether each TCR beta V gene segment behaved as functional or pseudogenic. The study was designed to test whether signatures of past pathogen exposure could be identified by cataloging public T cell receptors. Roughly 5 DR-DQ haplotypes were handled as single units for association and clustering, since linkage in the cohort was strong. Alongside the repertoire data, information on donor age, sex, ethnicity and CMV serostatus was compiled. To predict cytomegalovirus infection status, the study brought together high-throughput TCR immunosequencing, statistical association of individual TCRs with disease status, and machine learning. Using immunosequencing, the study profiled T cell repertoires from around 670 subjects and related those repertoires to cytomegalovirus serostatus. The later analysis used no new phenotypic data to find candidate immune exposures, relying instead on TCR beta sequences and their occurrence across donors. Class I and class II HLA loci were covered by the typing at four-digit resolution. Among about 360 genotyped donors of the cohort, an average of approximately 250,000 unique TCR beta nucleotide sequences were sequenced per donor, roughly 20% of them non-productive.

Results the study describes overall, beyond this receptor: The presence/absence analyses assumed that sequencing depth was roughly uniform across donors, and that assumption may not be true. For the cohort, immune exposure information was limited to CMV serostatus. In a later genetic analysis, fewer N-insertions in productive TCRs were reported among donors in an Asian-associated ancestry cluster than the roughly 700-donor mean. The cohort was sequenced for TCR beta chains only, and without alpha or paired-chain data the features that could be detected were limited. While some public TCRs were present in many individuals, most TCR sequences turned up only very rarely across donors. A later analysis found that HLA-associated TCR beta chains were more clonally expanded and had lower generation probabilities than equally common non-associated chains. An earlier analysis of 587 of the donors showed that most TCR beta V segments appeared in productive rearrangements either about 90% or about 30% of the time, which broadly matched IMGT annotations. HLA typing was unavailable for some donors at each locus, so association tests used only the typed subset. V-gene and J-gene trimming of TCR beta chains was associated with a missense DCLRE1C variant in a later genetic analysis, and the association was replicated in an independent cohort. The earlier analysis of approximately 540 of the donors excluded seventeen rarely observed V segments, including chromosome 9 orphons, because counts were too low. In a later analysis, most CMV-associated TCR beta chains were found to appear HLA-restricted, with HLA associations seemingly driven largely by CMV exposure. Cytomegalovirus status was reported to be diagnosed by the classifier with high specificity and sensitivity in both the original and validation cohorts. The study gave a list of more than 150 TCR beta chains associated with cytomegalovirus. The sequencing pipeline was judged likely to have produced a cluster of highly shared sequence variants as a technical artifact. When HLA alleles, especially DR and DQ, strongly co-occurred, attributing TCR associations to individual alleles was difficult. Three of the identified cytomegalovirus-associated TCR beta chains were confirmed in vitro to be specific for cytomegalovirus antigens. Correlated functional status among segregating V segments might reflect linkage disequilibrium, but an unknown experimental factor could not be ruled out. A further reported finding was that TCR beta sequences accurately predicted the HLA-A and HLA-B alleles for most subjects in the first cohort. Several of the top co-occurrence clusters appeared to be linked to parvovirus B19, influenza, CMV and Epstein-Barr virus, according to a later analysis. In a later analysis, 16,951 TCR beta sequences were associated with specific HLA alleles at a false discovery rate of 0.05. A later analysis found that TCR association rates varied across HLA loci, with DRB1 alleles showing the most associated TCRs and HLA-C alleles the fewest. It was suggested by the authors that the approach could potentially be generalized to other disease states and immunological phenotypes.

This clone was observed a single time. What this receptor recognizes is not known. The input lacks base qualities; no much larger clone sits a single base away. Receptor libraries were prepared by the immunoSEQ multiplex PCR assay. The multiplex PCR relied on a mix of 60 forward primers for TCR Vbeta segments and 13 reverse primers for TCR Jbeta segments. The CDR3 region of rearranged TCR beta genes was amplified from genomic DNA with a multiplex PCR assay. Amplified TCR beta libraries were sequenced as 87-base-pair reads on the Illumina HiSeq System. The paper's processing steps were these. Across the 670 or so repertoires, a later analysis counted some 81 million unique TCR beta chains, some 11 million of which were shared by at least two donors. Raw reads were error-corrected and collapsed into unique sequences by a nearest-neighbor algorithm in which closely related sequences were merged to remove PCR and sequencing errors. To assign V, D and J gene segments, CDR3 sequences were aligned to IMGT reference sequences. Each retained sequence needed at least a six-nucleotide match to both a V gene segment and a J gene segment. Rearrangements were classified as productive when the CDR3 lacked stop codons and remained in frame with V and J, and all other rearrangements were classified as non-productive. CDR3 was defined according to IMGT convention as the region running from the second conserved V-encoded cysteine to the conserved J-encoded phenylalanine. In an earlier analysis of just under 600 of the donors, sequences lacking an unambiguous match to a single V gene segment were excluded. In an earlier analysis of several hundred of the donors, V segments were called functional above 56.7% productive rearrangements and were called segregating when the between-donor standard deviation exceeded 5%. To diagnose cytomegalovirus status from the catalog of TCR beta chain sequences, a statistical classification framework was built. A later analysis assigned V and J genes by comparing TCR nucleotide sequences with IMGT/GENE-DB human TR gene sequences. A later analysis assigned CDR3 sequences and most-parsimonious VDJ recombination scenarios with the TCRdist pipeline. In a later analysis, each TCR beta chain was defined by its CDR3 amino acid sequence together with its V-gene family, and reads without a unique V-gene family were excluded. In a later analysis, approximately 590 highly shared, low-generation-probability nucleotide sequences were removed to address suspected cross-contamination and a sequencing artifact. In a later analysis, a clonal expansion index for each public chain was calculated from normalized within-repertoire ranks of inferred template counts. A later analysis computed generation probabilities with a VDJ recombination model fitted to out-of-frame rearrangements, and checked the results against IGoR. In a later analysis, hypergeometric tests were used to score TCR-TCR, TCR-HLA and TCR-CMV co-occurrence, with a repertoire-size bias correction applied to TCR pairs. A later analysis estimated false discovery rates by permuting HLA or CMV assignments 20 times. In a later analysis, co-occurring TCRs were grouped using DBSCAN, with TCRdist sequence similarity added in when clustering inside HLA-allele-positive subsets. For co-occurrence clustering, repertoires with fewer than 30,000 or more than 120,000 public chains were excluded, along with several repertoires with anomalous nucleotide sharing. The source is immuneACCESS, and TCRdb retained only in-frame sequences with V and J called. Part of the clones is not carried over; for the studies checked, unresolved V genes explain less than half of this, and the remainder is unexplained. V and J calls and clone size are as listed in that table; D and trimming were resolved from the DNA. This sample lists about 150,000 clones; approximately 67% were detected once. The ten biggest clones cover 6.5% of the sample.

In total, roughly 710 healthy bone marrow donors made up the cohort. Cohort members were all nominally healthy when sampled, although unrecorded immune exposures were likely present. The donor tested CMV seronegative, placing the donor among the 350 to 400 seronegative members of the cohort. A peripheral blood sample was provided by each donor, and peripheral blood mononuclear cells were used for TCR beta sequencing. The Qiagen DNeasy Blood Extraction Kit was used to extract genomic DNA from the blood cell samples. The receptor's source is a woman aged 60-75 years in good health and CMV-seronegative. The sample taken for sequencing was PBMCs.

CDR3 region: CASGRDRNNEQFF. The DNA reads TGTGCCAGCGGCCGGGACAGGAACAATGAGCAGTTCTTC. The rearrangement combines TRBV7-8 with TRBJ2-1, and TRBD1 matches 8 of the central bases. The CDR3 covers 13 residues, taking in both the cysteine and the phenylalanine. Only the CDR3 region is kept as DNA, spanning 39 bases read in frame from base 1. In the germline V gene, CDR1 corresponds to SGHVS and CDR2 to FQNEAQ. The germline V and J ends show losses of 8 bases and 5 bases respectively, and no gene match explains 5 bases of the junction.